These 9 T cell receptor beta chains were all obtained from the same sample, sequenced in a study of Tregs in tolerant kidney transplant recipients. Mixed chimerism was transient after nonmyeloablative marrow transplants from related graft donors. Clones were read by immunoSEQ multiplex PCR, and TCRdb kept only the in-frame ones, dropping some. The repertoire holds roughly 50,000 clones, with roughly 90% as singletons. Sequencing used CD8+ T cells from blood (PBMCs), obtained 12 months after the transplant. The receptor set was obtained from a human patient who received a combined kidney and bone marrow transplant. Some T cells may possibly be graft donor cells.

The chain carries TRBV11-1 and TRBJ2-1; TRBD2 aligns across 13 bases. The V gene end was trimmed by 5 bases and the J gene end by 4 bases; junction bases not matched to a gene: 14. Germline CDR1 SGHAT, CDR2 FQDESV (reference sequence). The CDR3 is 19 residues long. Here the CDR3 DNA reads TGTGCCAGCAGCCGACCCCAATTTACTAGCGGGGGGGCTTACAATGAGCAGTTCTTC. Protein sequence: CASSRPQFTSGGAYNEQFF. Together with reference TRBV11-1 and TRBJ2-1, the CDR3 gives the full variable domain: EAEVAQSPRYKITEKSQAVAFWCDPISGHATLYWYRQILGQGPELLVQFQDESVVDDSQLPKDRFSAERLKGVDSTLKIQPAELGDSAMYLCASSRPQFTSGGAYNEQFFGPGTRLTVL.

The rearrangement links TRBV7-9 to TRBJ2-3; perhaps TRBD2 as D (5 bases). The germline V gene encodes CDR1 SEHNR and CDR2 FQNEAQ (reference sequence). The V end was cut by 8 bases, the J end by 4 bases, with 7 bases between. This CDR3 region has 11 residues. CDR3 loop: CASLGADTQYF. The CDR3 coding sequence is TGTGCCAGCCTCGGGGCAGATACGCAGTATTTT.

The J gene is TRBJ2-1, the V gene TRBV11-2, with 7 bases identical to TRBD2. Germline CDR1 and CDR2: SGHAT and FQNNGV. This CDR3 is built from 15 residues. Trimming cost V 3 bases and J 6 bases; bases outside gene matches: 8. The CDR3 reads CASSFSAGRGNEQFF. The DNA of the CDR3 is TGTGCCAGCAGCTTTAGTGCAGGGAGGGGCAATGAGCAGTTCTTC. Variable domain in full (rest from reference TRBV11-2 and TRBJ2-1): EAGVAQSPRYKIIEKRQSVAFWCNPISGHATLYWYQQILGQGPKLLIQFQNNGVVDDSQLPKDRFSAERLKGVDSTLKIQPAKLEDSAVYLCASSFSAGRGNEQFFGPGTRLTVL.

The chain uses TRBV2 and TRBJ1-1; 11 bases are shared with TRBD1. V shed 4 bases, J shed 1 base, and the junction held 8 bases outside the gene matches. Germline-derived CDR1 and CDR2 are SNHLY and FYNNEI. CDR3 size: 17 residues. The CDR3, as DNA: TGTGCCAGCAGTGTAGGGACAGGGGGAGTTAGGAACACTGAAGCTTTCTTT. It encodes CASSVGTGGVRNTEAFF.

This clone was counted a single time. This sequence joins TRBV5-3 and TRBJ2-7, with 7 nucleotides matching TRBD2. TRBV5-3 is an ORF; its function is uncertain. The trim removed 7 bases at V and 0 bases at J, leaving 13 bases unmatched. The CDR3 length is 16 residues. CDR3 sequence (DNA): TGTGCCAGAGGGGCGTCGGGAGGCTCCCGCTCCTACGAGCAGTACTTC. It encodes CARGASGGSRSYEQYF.

CDR3 loop: CASSRQGLGETQYF. CDR3 DNA: TGCGCCAGCAGCCGGCAGGGGTTGGGGGAGACCCAGTACTTC. The chain joins TRBV4-1 to TRBJ2-5; D is possibly TRBD1 (6 bases). Germline lookup yields CDR1 MGHRA and CDR2 YSYEKL. V was cut by 4 bases and J by 5 bases, with 14 bases left in between. The CDR3 is 14 residues long.

Turning to this clone: The junction differs from germline at one of its ends, possibly a read error. The rearrangement uses TRBV28 and TRBJ1-1, with D possibly matching TRBD1 (5 bases). From germline, CDR1 is MDHEN and CDR2 SYDVKM. This CDR3 spans 15 amino acids. The CDR3 DNA sequence: TGTGCCAGCAGTGTCGACAGAAGTTCGAACCCTGAAGCTTTCTTT. The encoded protein is CASSVDRSSNPEAFF.

This chain joins TRBV10-3 and TRBJ1-5, with D possibly TRBD1 on 5 matching bases. The V and J ends lost 3 bases and 1 base respectively, with 10 bases between them. The length of the CDR3 is 15 residues. Per germline, CDR1 ENHRY and CDR2 SYGVKD. The CDR3 DNA sequence: TGTGCCATCAGTGAAGGGGTCTTGAGCAATCAGCCCCAGCATTTT. Amino acids: CAISEGVLSNQPQHF.

The genes are TRBV9 and TRBJ2-3; 7 positions agree with TRBD2. The V and J ends lost 0 bases and 1 base, in that order; junction bases with no gene match: 2. CDR3 length: 15 amino acids. CDR1 is SGDLS, CDR2 YYNGEE, per germline. The CDR3 DNA reads TGTGCCAGCAGCGTAGATGGGGGGGGCACAGATACGCAGTATTTT. This sequence encodes CASSVDGGGTDTQYF.